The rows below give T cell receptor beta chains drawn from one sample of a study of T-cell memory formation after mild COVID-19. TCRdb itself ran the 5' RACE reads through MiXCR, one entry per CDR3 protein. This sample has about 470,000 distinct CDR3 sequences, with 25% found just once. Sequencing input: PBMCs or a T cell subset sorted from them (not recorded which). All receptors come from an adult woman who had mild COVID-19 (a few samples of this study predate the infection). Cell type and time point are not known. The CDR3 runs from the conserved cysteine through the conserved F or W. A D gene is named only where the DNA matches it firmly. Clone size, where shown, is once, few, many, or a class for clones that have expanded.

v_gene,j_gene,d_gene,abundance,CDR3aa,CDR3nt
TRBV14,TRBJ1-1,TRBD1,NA,CASSRGTGLMNTEAFF,TGTGCCAGCAGCCGCGGGACAGGGCTTATGAACACTGAAGCTTTCTTT
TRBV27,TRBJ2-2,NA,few,CASTNLVGTGELFF,TGTGCCAGCACCAACTTGGTCGGGACCGGGGAGCTGTTTTTT
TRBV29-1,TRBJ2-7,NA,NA,CSVHTEYSYEQYF,TGCAGCGTGCACACCGAGTACTCCTACGAGCAGTACTTC
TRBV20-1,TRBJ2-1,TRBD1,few,CSARDRDRVDEQFF,TGCAGTGCTAGGGACCGGGACAGGGTAGATGAGCAGTTCTTC
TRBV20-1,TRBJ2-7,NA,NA,CSAPREGRLNEQYF,TGCAGTGCTCCTAGAGAGGGCAGGCTCAACGAGCAGTACTTC
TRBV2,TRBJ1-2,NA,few,CASSDIGGDANYGYTF,TGTGCCAGCAGTGATATTGGGGGGGATGCTAACTATGGCTACACCTTC
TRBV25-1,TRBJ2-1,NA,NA,CASRTGTARYNEQFF,TGTGCCAGCCGAACCGGGACGGCGCGGTACAATGAGCAGTTCTTC
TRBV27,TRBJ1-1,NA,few,CASRSRQFEAFF,TGTGCCAGCAGATCGAGACAATTTGAAGCTTTCTTT
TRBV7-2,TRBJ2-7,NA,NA,CASTQRGGGYEQYF,TGTGCCAGCACCCAGAGGGGGGGCGGCTACGAGCAGTACTTC
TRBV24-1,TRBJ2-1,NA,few,CATSDSPVANKQFF,TGTGCCACCAGTGATTCCCCCGTGGCAAATAAGCAGTTCTTC
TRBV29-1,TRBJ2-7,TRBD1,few,CSAEGDRGLGEQYF,TGCAGCGCCGAAGGCGACAGGGGGCTGGGGGAGCAGTACTTC
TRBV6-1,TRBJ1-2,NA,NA,CASIWTDLNYGYTF,TGTGCCAGCATATGGACAGATCTTAACTATGGCTACACCTTC
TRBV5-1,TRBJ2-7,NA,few,CASSSGRSSYEQYF,TGCGCCAGCAGCTCCGGACGTAGCTCCTACGAGCAGTACTTC
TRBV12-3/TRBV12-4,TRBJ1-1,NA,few,CASSFAGRISGSFF,TGTGCCAGCAGTTTTGCCGGGAGGATCTCGGGGTCTTTCTTT
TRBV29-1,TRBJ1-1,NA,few,CSVGWGTEAFF,TGCAGCGTTGGGTGGGGCACTGAAGCTTTCTTT
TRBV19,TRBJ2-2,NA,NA,CASSIGTVNTGELFF,TGTGCCAGTAGTATAGGGACGGTGAACACCGGGGAGCTGTTTTTT
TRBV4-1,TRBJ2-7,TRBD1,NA,CASSQDQDRGWYEQYF,TGCGCCAGCAGCCAAGATCAGGACAGGGGGTGGTACGAGCAGTACTTC
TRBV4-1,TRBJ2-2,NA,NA,CASSQAAGINTGELFF,TGCGCCAGCAGCCAAGCTGCGGGGATAAACACCGGGGAGCTGTTTTTT
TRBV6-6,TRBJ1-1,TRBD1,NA,CASSQRDRGRGTEAFF,TGTGCCAGCAGCCAGCGGGACAGGGGGCGCGGCACTGAAGCTTTCTTT
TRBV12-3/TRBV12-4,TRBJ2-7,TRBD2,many,CASSLGGEVKVQYF,TGTGCCAGCAGTTTGGGGGGGGAAGTAAAAGTGCAGTACTTC
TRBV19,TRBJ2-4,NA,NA,CASSMGKQYF,TGTGCCAGTAGTATGGGAAAACAGTACTTC
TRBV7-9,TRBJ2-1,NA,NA,CASSLGWDPSYNEQFF,TGTGCCAGCAGCTTAGGTTGGGACCCCTCCTACAATGAGCAGTTCTTC
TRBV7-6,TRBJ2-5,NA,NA,CASSLGSLGDQETQYF,TGTGCCAGCAGCTTAGGATCGCTGGGGGACCAAGAGACCCAGTACTTC
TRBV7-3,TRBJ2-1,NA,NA,CASSRGAGVSYNEQFF,TGTGCCAGCAGCCGGGGGGCGGGAGTCTCCTACAATGAGCAGTTCTTC
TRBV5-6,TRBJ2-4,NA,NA,CASSLLRGGAKNIQYF,TGTGCCAGCAGCTTGCTGCGCGGTGGGGCCAAAAACATTCAGTACTTC
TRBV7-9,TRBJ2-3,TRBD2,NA,CALAASTDTQYF,TGTGCACTAGCGGCTAGCACAGATACGCAGTATTTT
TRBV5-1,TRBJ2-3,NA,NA,CASSSEWGTSTDTQYF,TGCGCCAGCAGCTCGGAGTGGGGGACCAGCACAGATACGCAGTATTTT
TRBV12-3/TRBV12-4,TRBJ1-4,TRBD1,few,CASSYDRGRTKLFF,TGTGCCAGCAGCTATGACAGGGGGCGGACAAAACTGTTTTTT
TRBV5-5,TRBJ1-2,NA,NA,CASSLGPLPGGDGAYTF,TGTGCCAGCAGCTTGGGGCCCCTCCCGGGGGGCGATGGTGCCTACACCTTC
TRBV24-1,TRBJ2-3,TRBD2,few,CATSEPRDYFRTDTQYF,TGTGCCACCAGTGAGCCCCGGGACTACTTTCGCACAGATACGCAGTATTTT
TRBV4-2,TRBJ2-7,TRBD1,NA,CASSQDIRTGAYEQYF,TGTGCCAGCAGCCAAGATATCCGGACAGGAGCCTACGAGCAGTACTTC
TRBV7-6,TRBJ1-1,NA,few,CASSLSIGAVYTEAFF,TGTGCCAGCAGCTTAAGTATAGGGGCGGTGTACACTGAAGCTTTCTTT
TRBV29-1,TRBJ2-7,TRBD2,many,CSVEAGVYEQYF,TGCAGCGTCGAAGCGGGAGTCTACGAGCAGTACTTC
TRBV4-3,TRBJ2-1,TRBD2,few,CASSQAVIAGGSANEQFF,TGCGCCAGCAGCCAAGCTGTCATCGCGGGAGGATCCGCCAATGAGCAGTTCTTC
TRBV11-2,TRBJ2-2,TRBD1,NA,CASSFLWTGRTVTGELFF,TGTGCCAGCAGCTTTCTGTGGACAGGCCGTACGGTCACCGGGGAGCTGTTTTTT
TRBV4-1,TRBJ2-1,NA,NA,CASSQETLYNEQFF,TGCGCCAGCAGCCAAGAGACCCTCTACAATGAGCAGTTCTTC
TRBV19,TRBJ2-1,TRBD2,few,CASSISTTSGAYNEQFF,TGTGCCAGTAGTATCTCCACGACTAGCGGAGCCTACAATGAGCAGTTCTTC
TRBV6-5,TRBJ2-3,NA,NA,CASSFRRLGTDTQYF,TGTGCCAGCAGTTTCCGCCGATTGGGCACAGATACGCAGTATTTT
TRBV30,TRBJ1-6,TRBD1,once,CAWRGQGFSPLHF,TGTGCCTGGAGGGGACAGGGATTTTCACCCCTCCACTTT
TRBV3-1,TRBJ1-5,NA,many,CASSQYGSSNQPQHF,TGTGCCAGCAGCCAATACGGCAGTAGCAATCAGCCCCAGCATTTT
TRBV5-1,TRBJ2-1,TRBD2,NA,CASSLYSGEGGNEQFF,TGCGCCAGCAGCTTGTATAGCGGGGAAGGGGGAAATGAGCAGTTCTTC
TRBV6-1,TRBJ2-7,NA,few,CASSEQVGEQYF,TGTGCCAGCAGTGAACAGGTTGGCGAGCAGTACTTC
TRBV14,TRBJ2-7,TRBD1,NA,CASSQVHRGDEQYF,TGTGCCAGCAGCCAAGTGCACAGGGGGGACGAGCAGTACTTC
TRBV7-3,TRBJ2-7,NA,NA,CASSLIGTAPYEQYF,TGTGCCAGCAGCTTAATAGGGACGGCCCCCTACGAGCAGTACTTC
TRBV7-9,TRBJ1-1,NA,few,CASSPNQRSVAFF,TGTGCCAGCAGCCCCAACCAGCGGTCGGTGGCTTTCTTT
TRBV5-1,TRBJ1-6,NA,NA,CASSLDSPHTNSPLHF,TGCGCCAGCAGCTTGGACAGCCCTCATACGAATTCACCCCTCCACTTT